The 18 T cell receptor beta chains presented below share a single source sample, sequenced in a study of graft-versus-host responses after intestinal transplantation. Clones were read by immunoSEQ multiplex PCR, and TCRdb kept only the in-frame ones, dropping some. The profile shows roughly 69,000 clones, roughly 90% of them singletons. Material: bone marrow, obtained approximately 740 days after intestinal transplantation. These receptors originate from a human patient who received an intestinal transplant, so some T cells may come from the graft donor.

V and J are TRBV9 and TRBJ2-5; TRBD2 matches at 7 bases. V gave up 0 bases and J gave up 2 bases; unmatched junction bases: 4. This CDR3 is built from 15 residues. Germline CDR1 and CDR2: SGDLS and YYNGEE. CDR3 coding DNA: TGTGCCAGCAGCGTAGCCGGGACTATTCAAGAGACCCAGTACTTC. Translating gives CASSVAGTIQETQYF. The whole variable domain, filled in from reference TRBV9 and TRBJ2-5, reads DSGVTQTPKHLITATGQRVTLRCSPRSGDLSVYWYQQSLDQGLQFLIQYYNGEERAKGNILERFSAQQFPDLHSELNLSSLELGDSALYFCASSVAGTIQETQYFGPGTRLLVL.

The chain recombines TRBV5-5 with TRBJ2-4; D is unclear. Germline CDR1 is SGHKS and CDR2 is YYEKEE (reference sequence). This CDR3 contains 14 residues. V dropped 1 base and J dropped 12 bases, with 17 bases sitting between them. In nucleotides, the CDR3 is TGTGCCAGCAGCTTGACTCCTGAAAGTCGTGATCAGTACTTC. Encoded protein: CASSLTPESRDQYF.

This rearrangement joins TRBV5-4 to TRBJ2-7, with D maybe TRBD1 (6 bases). Germline CDR1 is SGHNT and CDR2 is YYREEE (reference sequence). V was clipped by 4 bases and J by 0 bases, with 14 bases between them. The CDR3 spans 15 residues. The CDR3, as DNA: TGTGCCAGCAGCCACCCGCAGGGGCTCTCCTACGAGCAGTACTTC. Translation gives CASSHPQGLSYEQYF.

CDR3 nucleotide sequence: TGTGCCAGTTCATCCCCCGGGGGGCAATATCAGCCCCAGCATTTT. Amino acid sequence: CASSSPGGQYQPQHF. The chain combines TRBV19 with TRBJ1-5; tentatively, D is TRBD1 (6 bases). Germline V gives CDR1 LNHDA, CDR2 SQIVND (reference sequence). V was shortened by 8 bases and J by 5 bases, with 19 bases between the two germline ends. The CDR3 runs to 15 residues.

The chain joins TRBV5-4 to TRBJ2-1; D is perhaps TRBD1 or TRBD2 (5 bases each). Germline V CDR1 and CDR2: SGHNT, YYREEE (reference sequence). The CDR3 is 13 amino acids. V lost 2 bases and J 6 bases, leaving 9 bases between the germline ends. This CDR3 reads CASSFGDPNEQFF. DNA of the CDR3: TGTGCCAGCAGCTTCGGGGACCCCAATGAGCAGTTCTTC.

This chain links TRBV5-1 with TRBJ2-1; D remains ambiguous. V was clipped by 7 bases and J by 7 bases, with 12 bases between them. From germline, CDR1 is SGHRS and CDR2 YFSETQ. CDR3 length equals 12 residues. CDR3 loop: CASQYGENEQFF. The CDR3 nucleotides read TGCGCCAGCCAGTACGGAGAAAATGAGCAGTTCTTC.

This clone has only one observation. This rearrangement joins TRBV6-5 to TRBJ1-2; 7 bases match TRBD1. Germline CDR1 reads MNHEY; CDR2 reads SVGAGI. CDR3 size: 12 residues. V shed 6 bases and J 8 bases; nucleotides not matched to a gene: 6. The CDR3 sequence: CASSPQGGGYTF. The CDR3 nucleotides read TGTGCCAGCAGCCCCCAGGGGGGAGGCTACACCTTC.

The rearrangement uses TRBV5-6 and TRBJ2-1; the D is unclear. The V and J ends lost 4 bases and 10 bases respectively, with 15 bases between them. This CDR3 spans 13 amino acids. Germline CDR1 and CDR2: SGHDT and YYEEEE. CDR3 DNA: TGTGCCAGCAGCGGCACTTTTTTTGGCGAGCAGTTCTTC. Its protein product is CASSGTFFGEQFF. Complete variable domain (other parts from reference TRBV5-6 and TRBJ2-1): DAGVTQSPTHLIKTRGQQVTLRCSPKSGHDTVSWYQQALGQGPQFIFQYYEEEERQRGNFPDRFSGHQFPNYSSELNVNALLLGDSALYLCASSGTFFGEQFFGPGTRLTVL.

The chain links TRBV5-4 to TRBJ2-5; a weak D match, TRBD2 (7 bases). The V gene lost 1 base and the J gene lost 5 bases, with 21 bases spanning the gap. Looked up from germline, CDR1 is SGHNT and CDR2 is YYREEE (reference sequence). CDR3 length equals 17 residues. CDR3 residues: CASSLRGAWGGRETQYF. CDR3 nucleotides: TGTGCCAGCAGCTTGCGGGGGGCCTGGGGAGGGAGGGAGACCCAGTACTTC.

In its sample, this clone was seen once. The CDR3 loop reads CASSWDQRYEQYF. The CDR3, as DNA: TGTGCCAGCAGCTGGGATCAGCGCTACGAGCAGTACTTC. This sequence joins TRBV5-6 and TRBJ2-7; D not resolved. V lost 3 bases, J lost 3 bases, and 10 bases lay in between. CDR3 size: 13 residues. CDR1 is SGHDT, CDR2 YYEEEE, per germline.

V is TRBV5-1 and J is TRBJ1-2; the match to TRBD1 covers 9 bases. V shed 5 bases, J shed 2 bases, and the junction held 4 bases outside the gene matches. Germline CDR1 is SGHRS and CDR2 is YFSETQ. CDR3 length equals 14 residues. The DNA of the CDR3 is TGCGCCAGCAGTACGGGACAGGGAAACTATGGCTACACCTTC. As protein: CASSTGQGNYGYTF.

The DNA for the CDR3 is TGTGCCACCCAACAGGGTATCGATGAGCAGTTCTTC. Encoded protein: CATQQGIDEQFF. The chain links TRBV19 to TRBJ2-1; TRBD1 is a possible D gene (6 bases). Trimming shortened V by 10 bases and J by 8 bases, and 15 bases separated the two germline ends. Germline V gives CDR1 LNHDA, CDR2 SQIVND (reference sequence). CDR3 size: 12 residues. The full variable domain, its missing parts supplied by reference TRBV19 and TRBJ2-1, is DGGITQSPKYLFRKEGQNVTLSCEQNLNHDAMYWYRQDPGQGLRLIYYSQIVNDFQKGDIAEGYSVSREKKESFPLTVTSAQKNPTAFYLCATQQGIDEQFFGPGTRLTVL.

V gene TRBV11-2 combines with J gene TRBJ2-1, with TRBD1 matching 7 bases. The junction had 7 bases not matched to a gene; V was cut back by 4 bases and J by 7 bases. Looked up from germline, CDR1 is SGHAT and CDR2 is FQNNGV. CDR3 length equals 14 residues. In DNA form, the CDR3 reads TGTGCCAGCAGCTCCGGACAGGTGGGAAATGAGCAGTTCTTC. Translating gives CASSSGQVGNEQFF.

V usage is TRBV11-2 and J usage is TRBJ2-7; D gene uncertain. The CDR3 has 11 amino acids. V shed 1 base and J shed 7 bases, with 5 bases lying between them. Germline V gene data show CDR1 as SGHAT and CDR2 as FQNNGV. The CDR3 protein is CASSLVREQYF. Here the CDR3 DNA reads TGTGCCAGCAGCTTAGTAAGGGAGCAGTACTTC.

This chain connects TRBV5-1 to TRBJ2-1; D is possibly TRBD2 (6 bases). The ends were cut back, 1 base at V and 7 bases at J, with 12 bases in the middle. The CDR3 spans 14 residues. Germline loops: CDR1 SGHRS, CDR2 YFSETQ. The CDR3 loop is CASSLSGVPNEQFF. CDR3 nucleotides: TGCGCCAGCAGCTTGTCGGGAGTCCCTAATGAGCAGTTCTTC.

The J gene is TRBJ2-3, the V gene TRBV29-1; D gene uncertain. The V gene's germline CDR1 is SQVTM and CDR2 ANQGSEA. The CDR3 is 13 amino acids. V lost 6 bases and J lost 0, with 10 bases in between. This CDR3 reads CSVMDGSTDTQYF. The CDR3 DNA is TGCAGCGTGATGGACGGTAGCACAGATACGCAGTATTTT.

This rearrangement joins TRBV19 to TRBJ2-7, with a weak D call TRBD2 (7 bases). The V and J ends lost 8 bases and 2 bases respectively, with 13 bases between them. CDR3 size: 13 residues. Germline V lookup: CDR1 LNHDA, CDR2 SQIVND (reference sequence). CDR3 region: CASQEGGTYEQYF. The CDR3 nucleotides are TGTGCCAGTCAGGAGGGGGGGACCTACGAGCAGTACTTC.

This chain uses TRBV2 with TRBJ2-1; 7 bases are a match to TRBD1. CDR1 and CDR2 (germline): SNHLY, FYNNEI. The CDR3 sequence is 18 residues long. The V and J ends lost 0 bases and 0 bases, in that order; junction bases with no gene match: 8. This CDR3 reads CASSEADRLSSSYNEQFF. CDR3 nucleotide sequence: TGTGCCAGCAGTGAAGCGGACAGGCTCAGTAGCTCCTACAATGAGCAGTTCTTC.